The 11 T cell receptor beta chains below come from one sample, sequenced in a study of OX40 agonist ivuxolimab in advanced cancers. Sequenced by immunoSEQ multiplex PCR; TCRdb stores in-frame clones only, minus some. The profile shows tens of thousands of clones, around nine tenths of them singletons. The sequences come from CD4+ or CD8+ T cells sorted from blood, collected in a trial of the OX40 agonist ivuxolimab. These receptors originate from an adult with an advanced solid tumor such as melanoma, head and neck, liver or kidney cancer.

V and J are TRBV6-5 and TRBJ2-7; D is perhaps TRBD1 or TRBD2 (5 bases each). The CDR3 has 15 amino acids. Per the germline V gene, CDR1 is MNHEY and CDR2 is SVGAGI. The germline V and J ends were trimmed by 4 bases and 2 bases, with 15 bases remaining between them. CDR3 sequence reads: CASSWGRDGPYEQYF. Here the CDR3 DNA reads TGTGCCAGCAGTTGGGGAAGGGACGGACCCTACGAGCAGTACTTC.

The V call is TRBV27, the J call TRBJ2-5, with D possibly being TRBD2 (6 bases). TRBJ2-7 explains the end of the DNA better; the J call may be wrong. The germline gives CDR1 MNHEY, CDR2 SMNVEV (reference sequence). CDR3 length equals 15 residues. CDR3 sequence reads: CASTNGASASYEQYF. The CDR3 bases are TGTGCCAGCACTAACGGGGCTAGCGCTTCCTACGAGCAGTACTTC.

V and J are TRBV19 and TRBJ1-2; D gene uncertain. The CDR3 sequence is 13 residues long. The V gene's germline CDR1 is LNHDA and CDR2 SQIVND (reference sequence). Deletions cut 5 bases from V and 4 bases from J, with 11 bases between. The CDR3 protein is CASSSREAYGYTF. CDR3 nucleotides: TGTGCCAGTAGTTCTCGGGAGGCCTATGGCTACACCTTC.

The chain is built from TRBV28 and TRBJ2-5; D is unclear. Germline CDR1 is MDHEN and CDR2 is SYDVKM. The CDR3 length is 9 residues. The germline V and J ends were trimmed by 11 bases and 5 bases, with 6 bases remaining between them. The CDR3 sequence: CAGRETQYF. The CDR3 nucleotides are TGTGCCGGACGGGAGACCCAGTACTTC.

This clone was seen only a few times. The V and J genes are TRBV29-1 and TRBJ1-2; 10 positions agree with TRBD1. Trimming removed 7 bases from V and 7 bases from J; junction bases left unmatched: 9. The germline gives CDR1 SQVTM, CDR2 ANQGSEA. The length of the CDR3 is 13 residues. CDR3 region: CSGSTGGDFGYTF. For the CDR3, the DNA is TGCAGCGGGTCGACAGGGGGCGATTTTGGCTACACCTTC. Complete variable domain (other parts from reference TRBV29-1 and TRBJ1-2): SAVISQKPSRDICQRGTSLTIQCQVDSQVTMMFWYRQQPGQSLTLIATANQGSEATYESGFVIDKFPISRPNLTFSTLTVSNMSPEDSSIYLCSGSTGGDFGYTFGSGTRLTVV.

V usage is TRBV9 and J usage is TRBJ1-1; D is undetermined. With 0 bases removed from V and 1 base from J, the gap between germline ends came to 4 bases. The CDR3 is 13 amino acids. Germline CDR1 SGDLS, CDR2 YYNGEE. The DNA of the CDR3 is TGTGCCAGCAGCGTAGCTTCGAACACTGAAGCTTTCTTT. Protein product: CASSVASNTEAFF.

The chain uses TRBV7-5 and TRBJ2-7; TRBD1 is the table's D call and was not checked against the DNA. TRBV7-5 represents a pseudogene. The CDR3 runs to 17 residues. This CDR3 reads CARRTLIGGGQSYEQYF. The CDR3 DNA sequence: TGTGCCAGAAGGACCCTCATTGGGGGCGGCCAATCCTACGAGCAGTACTTC.

The chain uses TRBV7-9 and TRBJ1-1, with a possible D match to TRBD1 (5 bases). Germline V CDR1 and CDR2: SEHNR, FQNEAQ (reference sequence). Deletions cut 5 bases from V and 5 bases from J, with 30 bases between. The CDR3 has 19 amino acids. CDR3 coding DNA: TGTGCCAGCAGCAAGGCGGGACTGCCTAGGGGATCTGGTGGGACTGAAGCTTTCTTT. Residues: CASSKAGLPRGSGGTEAFF.

This chain joins TRBV7-6 and TRBJ2-1, with D unresolved. V lost 5 bases and J lost 9, with 8 bases in between. The CDR3 contains 11 residues. CDR1 and CDR2 (germline): SGHVS, FNYEAQ. The CDR3, as DNA: TGTGCCAGCAGCCCCGGCGGTGAGCAGTTCTTC. This encodes CASSPGGEQFF.

The chain couples TRBV9 to TRBJ2-1; tentatively, D is TRBD2 (5 bases). Germline V lookup: CDR1 SGDLS, CDR2 YYNGEE. The CDR3 spans 17 residues. V gave up 0 bases and J gave up 9 bases, with 22 bases separating them. CDR3 in DNA: TGTGCCAGCAGCGTAGCCCCAAGAGACACGACTATCGGTGAGCAGTTCTTC. Translated: CASSVAPRDTTIGEQFF.

The chain carries TRBV30 and TRBJ1-1; D gene unclear. V lost 1 base and J lost 3, with 9 bases in between. This CDR3 region has 13 residues. The germline CDR1 and CDR2 sequences are GTSNPN and SVGIG (reference sequence). CDR3 sequence: CAWSDLAYTEAFF. The CDR3 bases are TGTGCCTGGAGTGACCTGGCTTACACTGAAGCTTTCTTT.